This T cell receptor beta chain was captured by sequencing in a study of shared clonotypes between healthy human individuals. This CDR3 has 15 amino acids. Germline lookup yields CDR1 SGDLS and CDR2 YYNGEE. J lost 7 bases, V lost 0 bases, and 5 bases had no gene match. Terminally differentiated effector memory CD45RA+ cells were excluded by CCR7 positive selection of CD45RO-negative cells. Replicate PCRs for sorted subsets used around 200 ng DNA; this equaled 25,000 to 30,000 T cell genomes. Assay: immunoSEQ multiplex PCR; the TCRdb copy retains only in-frame clones and omits some. Of roughly 1,800,000 clones detected, about 95% appear once; the ten largest clones hold 0.95% to 1.5%.

This clonotype was obtained from a man aged 18 to 30 in good health. Sequenced sample: naive CD8+ T cells sorted from blood. This chain connects TRBV9 to TRBJ2-1; TRBD2 matches 9 bases. CDR3 bases: TGTGCCAGCAGCGTAGCGGGCGGGGGGGCAAATGAGCAGTTCTTC. Translated: CASSVAGGGANEQFF.